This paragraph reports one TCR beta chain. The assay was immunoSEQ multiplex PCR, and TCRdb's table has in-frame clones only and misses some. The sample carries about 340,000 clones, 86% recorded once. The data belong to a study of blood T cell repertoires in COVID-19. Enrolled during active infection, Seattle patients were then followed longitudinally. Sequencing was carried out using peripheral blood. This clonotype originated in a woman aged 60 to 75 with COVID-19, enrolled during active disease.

DNA of the CDR3: TGTGCCACCAGTGATTTGCTGGGACTAGCGGGAGGTATTTACTACAATGAGCAGTTCTTC. Translated, it gives CATSDLLGLAGGIYYNEQFF. V gene TRBV24-1 combines with J gene TRBJ2-1; 15 bases map to TRBD2. Germline CDR1 KGHDR, CDR2 SFDVKD. This CDR3 is built from 20 residues. The V gene end was trimmed by 0 bases and the J gene end by 3 bases; junction bases not matched to a gene: 8.